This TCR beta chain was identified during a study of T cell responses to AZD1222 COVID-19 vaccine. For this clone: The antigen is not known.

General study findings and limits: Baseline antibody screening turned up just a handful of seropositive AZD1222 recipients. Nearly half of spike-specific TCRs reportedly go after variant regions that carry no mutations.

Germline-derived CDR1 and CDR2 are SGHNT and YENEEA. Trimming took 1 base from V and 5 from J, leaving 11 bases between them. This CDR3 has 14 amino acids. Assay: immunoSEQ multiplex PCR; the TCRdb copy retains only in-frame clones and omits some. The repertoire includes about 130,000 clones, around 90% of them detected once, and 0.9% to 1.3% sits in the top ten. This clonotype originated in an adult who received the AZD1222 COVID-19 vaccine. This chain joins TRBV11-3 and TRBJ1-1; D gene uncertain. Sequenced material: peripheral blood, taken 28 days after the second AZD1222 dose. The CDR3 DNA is TGTGCCAGCAGCTTAGGTGGGTTTCTGACTGAAGCTTTCTTT. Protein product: CASSLGGFLTEAFF.